The rows below give T cell receptor beta chains drawn from one sample of a study of T cells in localized non-small cell lung cancer. The table came from immunoSEQ multiplex PCR; TCRdb's copy has only in-frame clones and leaves some out. The sample contains tens of thousands of clones, roughly 91% of which appear only once. The source material was peripheral blood, sampled before any cancer treatment. These receptors were obtained from a woman aged 35 to 70 with stage I squamous cell lung carcinoma. Each CDR3 is given with its conserved first and last residue. The order of the fields is V gene, clone size, D gene, J gene, CDR3 protein, CDR3 DNA. A D gene is named only where the DNA matches it firmly. Size values are once, few and many counts, or a class for expanded clones, and some rows have none.

>TRBV25-1|NA|NA|TRBJ2-7
CASSEGWGNEQYF
TGTGCCAGCAGTGAAGGGTGGGGGAACGAGCAGTACTTC
>TRBV6-5|NA|TRBD1|TRBJ1-1
CASSFRDRGEAFF
TGTGCCAGCAGCTTCCGGGACAGGGGAGAAGCTTTCTTT
>TRBV27|NA|TRBD1|TRBJ2-7
CATDSTGIFYEQYF
TGTGCCACGGATTCGACAGGGATTTTCTACGAGCAGTACTTC
>TRBV4-1|once|NA|TRBJ2-1
CASSQAQTSYNEQFF
TGCGCCAGCAGCCAGGCCCAAACCTCCTACAATGAGCAGTTCTTC
>TRBV9|NA|NA|TRBJ1-1
CASSVNQGNTEAFF
TGTGCCAGCAGCGTAAATCAGGGGAACACTGAAGCTTTCTTT
>TRBV5-6|NA|NA|TRBJ1-2
CASSETGPLEEGYTF
TGTGCCAGCAGCGAAACAGGACCCCTAGAAGAGGGCTACACCTTC
>TRBV2|few|TRBD1|TRBJ1-1
CASWGQGASGTEAFF
TGTGCCTCCTGGGGACAGGGGGCTTCGGGAACTGAAGCTTTCTTT
>TRBV5-1|NA|TRBD2|TRBJ2-3
CASSLDGTSPTDTQYF
TGCGCCAGCAGCTTGGACGGGACTAGTCCGACAGATACGCAGTATTTT
>TRBV7-2|once|NA|TRBJ2-7
CASSLKGDPGSYEQYF
TGTGCCAGCAGCTTAAAGGGGGACCCGGGGTCCTACGAGCAGTACTTC
>TRBV5-4|NA|NA|TRBJ1-1
CASSLPNRKTEAFF
TGTGCCAGCAGCTTGCCTAATCGGAAGACTGAAGCTTTCTTT
>TRBV5-1|NA|NA|TRBJ2-1
CASRSGAYEQFF
TGCGCCAGCAGGTCAGGGGCGTATGAGCAGTTCTTC
>TRBV6-4|NA|TRBD1|TRBJ1-6
CASSDGDRANYSYNSPLHF
TGTGCCAGCAGTGACGGCGACAGGGCGAATTACTCCTATAATTCACCCCTCCACTTT
>TRBV10-3|NA|NA|TRBJ2-5
CAISEGETQYF
TGTGCCATCAGTGAGGGAGAGACCCAGTACTTC
>TRBV18|NA|TRBD2|TRBJ2-3
CASSPVAGVSDTQYF
TGTGCCAGCTCACCGGTCGCGGGGGTATCTGATACGCAGTATTTT
>TRBV19|NA|TRBD1|TRBJ2-7
CASSIDAGQGVSYEQYF
TGTGCCAGTAGTATCGACGCAGGACAGGGGGTTTCCTACGAGCAGTACTTC
>TRBV9|NA|NA|TRBJ2-7
CASSLSPTVPYEQYF
TGTGCCAGCAGCCTCAGCCCGACGGTCCCCTACGAGCAGTACTTC
>TRBV6-1|NA|NA|TRBJ1-5
CASSDAAPGQPQHF
TGTGCCAGCAGTGATGCAGCGCCAGGTCAGCCCCAGCATTTT
>TRBV18|NA|NA|TRBJ1-1
CASSPQKNTEAFF
TGTGCCAGCTCACCACAGAAGAACACTGAAGCTTTCTTT
>TRBV5-1|NA|NA|TRBJ1-4
CASSLGGRGNEKLFF
TGCGCCAGCAGCTTAGGCGGGAGGGGGAATGAAAAACTGTTTTTT
>TRBV19|NA|NA|TRBJ1-5
CASSAGAGNQPQHF
TGTGCCAGTAGTGCAGGGGCTGGCAATCAGCCCCAGCATTTT
>TRBV30|NA|NA|TRBJ1-2
CAWSVIRAGYTF
TGTGCCTGGAGTGTAATCAGGGCTGGCTACACCTTC
>TRBV7-2|few|NA|TRBJ2-7
CASHGGGYEQYF
TGTGCCAGCCACGGGGGAGGCTACGAGCAGTACTTC
>TRBV19|NA|NA|TRBJ2-6
CASSGHTTSGANVLTF
TGTGCCAGTAGCGGACATACCACCTCTGGGGCCAACGTCCTGACTTTC
>TRBV12-1|NA|NA|TRBJ1-5
CASSFPGIKPQHF
TGTGCCAGCAGCTTTCCTGGTATCAAGCCCCAGCATTTT
>TRBV6-1|NA|NA|TRBJ1-6
CASRSGNPNSPLHF
TGTGCCAGCAGATCCGGGAATCCTAATTCACCCCTCCACTTT
>TRBV13|NA|TRBD1|TRBJ1-1
CASSFGDRNTEAFF
TGTGCCAGCAGCTTTGGGGACAGAAACACTGAAGCTTTCTTT
>TRBV5-8|NA|NA|TRBJ1-6
CASSLGSSYNSPLHF
TGTGCCAGCAGCTTGGGGAGCTCCTATAATTCACCCCTCCACTTT
>TRBV18|NA|NA|TRBJ1-2
CASSPADGTAGYTF
TGTGCCAGCTCACCCGCGGACGGCACGGCTGGCTACACCTTC
>TRBV21-1|NA|NA|TRBJ1-1
CASSASQLNTEAFF
TGTGCCAGCAGCGCTTCACAGCTGAACACTGAAGCTTTCTTT
>TRBV4-2|NA|NA|TRBJ2-3
CASSQEALGKSTDTQYF
TGTGCCAGCAGCCAAGAAGCACTAGGGAAGAGCACAGATACGCAGTATTTT